This TCR beta chain was identified in a study of blood T cell repertoires in COVID-19. About the research overall: Samples of COVID-19 (acute and convalescent) were obtained from the United States, Italy and Spain. T cells, B-cell-depleted T cells, or PBMCs provided the cDNA or gDNA that served as material.

Per the study methods: Amplification of reference gene primers was used by the study to estimate nucleated cell counts. Repertoires were generated with immunoSEQ multiplex PCR, while TCRdb's copy carries only in-frame clones and drops some. That table gives V, J and clone size, and the DNA gave D and trimming. The sample lists under 95,000 clones; more than 75% were seen once. This clone occurred a few times. The sequence was collected from a man in his forties with acute or convalescent COVID-19. The material sequenced was peripheral blood.

The CDR3 nucleotides read TGTGCCAGTAGTGAGATTACTCTGGCTGAAGCTTTCTTT. This codes for CASSEITLAEAFF. The V call is TRBV19, the J call TRBJ1-1; D unclear. CDR3 length: 13 amino acids. V lost 5 bases to trimming and J lost 6 bases, with 13 bases between them. Germline CDR1 LNHDA, CDR2 SQIVND (reference sequence).